This TCR beta chain came from a study of T cells after yellow fever vaccination. TCRdb re-called the 5' RACE reads with MiXCR, one entry per CDR3 protein. The sample lists about 32,000 distinct CDR3 sequences; approximately 6.6% were seen once. There are many counts of this clonotype. Notes on the study in general: In post-booster samples, most primary-vaccination clones reappeared (96% CD4, 88% CD8). CD4 and CD8 compartments shared a small share of clonotypes, likely from convergent recombination.

CDR3 length: 12 amino acids. Looked up from germline, CDR1 is DFQATT and CDR2 is SNEGSKA (reference sequence). Trimming took 6 bases from V and 2 from J, leaving 10 bases between them. The chain recombines TRBV20-1 with TRBJ2-5; D remains ambiguous. The input for sequencing was PBMCs, either bulk or a sorted T-cell subset (CD4+, CD8+, memory, or dextramer-sorted; not recorded which), taken on the day of the first yellow fever vaccination. The receptor comes from a man between 18 and 35 years old who received the YFV17D yellow fever vaccine. CDR3 in amino acids: CSAYKPQETQYF. CDR3 nucleotide sequence: TGCAGTGCCTATAAGCCACAAGAGACCCAGTACTTC.